The following is a T cell receptor beta chain sequence with its context. Its cognate antigen has yet to be identified. No base quality values were provided; no much bigger clone lies one nucleotide off. These data belong to a study of cytomegalovirus exposure and HLA in healthy donors (dated by TCRdb to about 2017). With regard to the full study: According to an earlier analysis of 450 to 650 of the donors, about 180 million T cells yielded over 90 million unique TCR beta sequences and more than 250 Gb of sequence data. About 300 gigabases of sequencing data and 78 million or so unique TCR sequences were included in an early release covering 550 to 650 HLA-typed donors. Among the approximately 400 genotyped donors, approximately 76% belonged to the genetic ancestry cluster associated with self-reported Caucasian donors. The study was designed to test whether signatures of past pathogen exposure could be identified by cataloging public T cell receptors. The study profiled the T cell repertoires of about 720 subjects by immunosequencing and related them to cytomegalovirus serostatus. In addition to the first cohort of 650 to 750 subjects, a separate validation cohort of some 120 different subjects was used. To predict cytomegalovirus infection status, the study combined high-throughput TCR immunosequencing, statistical association of individual TCRs with disease status, and machine learning. A later analysis re-analyzed previously published TCR beta repertoires from roughly 630 donors and added high-resolution HLA genotyping to study TCR occurrence patterns. Rather than drawing on any new phenotypic data, the later analysis identified candidate immune exposures from TCR beta sequences and the way those sequences occurred across donors. An earlier analysis of some 500 of the donors used high-throughput TCR beta sequencing to judge whether each TCR beta V gene segment behaved as functional or pseudogenic. Donor age, sex, ethnicity and CMV serostatus were compiled alongside the repertoire data. A later genetic analysis used genome-wide SNP genotypes for about 65% of the 666 donors, treating that subset as a discovery cohort. Every discovery cohort repertoire had been produced on one sequencing platform. HLA typing included class I and class II loci at four-digit resolution. The number of typed donors differed by locus: about 620-630 for A, B, C, DRB1 and DQB1; approximately 540 for DQA1; 606 for DPA1; and 400 to 480 for DPB1. Roughly five DR-DQ haplotypes were treated as single units for association and clustering because of strong linkage in the cohort. Among several hundred genotyped donors of the cohort, an average of roughly 230,000 unique TCR beta nucleotide sequences was sequenced per donor, of which about 18% were non-productive.

In total, approximately 700 healthy bone marrow donors made up the cohort. At the time of sampling, all cohort members were nominally healthy, though unrecorded immune exposures were likely present. The donor tested CMV seronegative and was one of the 352 seronegative cohort members. Every donor gave a peripheral blood sample, and the peripheral blood mononuclear cells from that sample were used for TCR beta sequencing. Genomic DNA was extracted from the blood cell samples with the Qiagen DNeasy Blood Extraction Kit. The library came from the immunoSEQ multiplex PCR assay. For the multiplex PCR, a mixture combining 60 forward primers for TCR Vbeta segments and 13 reverse primers for TCR Jbeta segments was used. Amplification of the CDR3 region of rearranged TCR beta genes was performed with a multiplex PCR assay on genomic DNA. The Illumina HiSeq System was used to sequence the amplified TCR beta libraries as 87-base-pair reads. Per the original workflow: In a later analysis, some 80 million unique TCR beta chains were counted across the 650 to 700 repertoires, and roughly 11 million of these chains were shared by at least two donors. A nearest-neighbor algorithm error-corrected the raw reads and collapsed the reads into unique sequences, merging closely related sequences to remove PCR and sequencing errors. CDR3 sequences were aligned to IMGT reference sequences to assign V, D and J gene segments. For a sequence to be retained, a match of at least six nucleotides to both a V gene segment and a J gene segment was required. Rearrangements were classified as productive when the CDR3 lacked stop codons and remained in frame with V and J, and all other rearrangements were classified as non-productive. CDR3 was defined by IMGT convention, running from the second conserved V-encoded cysteine to the conserved J-encoded phenylalanine. Sequences without an unambiguous match to a single V gene segment were excluded from the earlier analysis of over 500 of the donors. In an earlier analysis of around 590 of the donors, a V segment was called functional when productive rearrangements were above 56.7%, and segregating when the standard deviation between donors exceeded 5%. A statistical classification framework was developed to diagnose cytomegalovirus status using the catalog of TCR beta chain sequences. A later analysis assigned V and J genes by comparing TCR nucleotide sequences with IMGT/GENE-DB human TR gene sequences. A later analysis assigned CDR3 sequences and most-parsimonious VDJ recombination scenarios with the TCRdist pipeline. In a later analysis, each TCR beta chain was defined by its CDR3 amino acid sequence together with its V-gene family, and reads without a unique V-gene family were excluded. To address suspected cross-contamination and a sequencing artifact, a later analysis removed several hundred highly shared, low-generation-probability nucleotide sequences. A later analysis calculated a clonal expansion index for each public chain from normalized within-repertoire ranks of inferred template counts. Generation probabilities in a later analysis came from a VDJ recombination model fitted to out-of-frame rearrangements, and those results were checked against IGoR. A later analysis scored TCR-TCR, TCR-HLA and TCR-CMV co-occurrence with hypergeometric tests, applying a repertoire-size bias correction to TCR pairs. To estimate false discovery rates, a later analysis permuted the HLA or CMV assignments 20 times. In a later analysis, co-occurring TCRs were grouped using DBSCAN, and TCRdist sequence similarity was added for clustering within HLA-allele-positive subsets. Repertoires with fewer than 30,000 or more than 120,000 public chains were left out of co-occurrence clustering, as were five repertoires with anomalous nucleotide sharing. TCRdb holds this immuneACCESS table with in-frame rearrangements only. Some clones are missing; in checked studies, unresolved V genes explain under half, and the rest has no known cause. V and J calls and clone size follow that table, whereas D and trimming were derived from the DNA. The sample has 150,000 to 200,000 clones on record, approximately 80% of them singletons. Of the sample, around 15% falls within the top ten clones.

Results and caveats for the whole study, not just this receptor: It was suggested by the authors that the approach could potentially be generalized to other disease states and immunological phenotypes. In a later genetic analysis, fewer N-insertions in productive TCRs were reported among donors in an Asian-associated ancestry cluster than the roughly 700-donor mean. A later analysis found that HLA-associated TCR beta chains were more clonally expanded and had lower generation probabilities than equally common non-associated chains. Fewer than 20 rarely observed V segments, including chromosome 9 orphons, were excluded from the earlier analysis of a few hundred of the donors because counts were too low. Because some donors lacked HLA typing at each locus, the association tests relied only on the typed subset. In vitro tests confirmed that a few of the cytomegalovirus-associated TCR beta chains recognize cytomegalovirus antigens. For the cohort, immune exposure information was limited to CMV serostatus. Linkage disequilibrium might explain the correlated functional status among segregating V segments, but an unknown experimental factor could not be excluded. A further reported finding was that TCR beta sequences accurately predicted the HLA-A and HLA-B alleles for most subjects in the first cohort. A cluster of highly shared sequence variants was judged likely to be a technical artifact of the sequencing pipeline. Some IMGT-functional V segments, including TRBV6-2 and TRBV6-3, could not be distinguished by the 87-base-pair reads and were therefore excluded. When HLA alleles, especially DR and DQ, strongly co-occurred, attributing TCR associations to individual alleles was difficult. A later genetic analysis associated a missense DCLRE1C variant with V-gene and J-gene trimming of TCR beta chains, and an independent cohort replicated the association. The classifier was reported to diagnose cytomegalovirus status with high specificity and sensitivity in both the original cohort and the validation cohort. A later analysis found that most CMV-associated TCR beta chains appeared HLA-restricted, with HLA associations seemingly driven largely by CMV exposure. An earlier analysis of 450 to 750 of the donors showed that most TCR beta V segments appeared in productive rearrangements either about 87% or about 30% of the time, which broadly matched IMGT annotations. In a later analysis, TCR association rates were found to vary across HLA loci, with the most associated TCRs seen for DRB1 alleles and the fewest for HLA-C alleles. The cohort was sequenced for TCR beta chains only, and without alpha or paired-chain data the features that could be detected were limited. Most TCR sequences were seen in very few donors, while some public TCRs were found in many individuals. In a later analysis, 16,951 TCR beta sequences were associated with specific HLA alleles at a false discovery rate of 0.05. A total of 164 TCR beta chains were listed by the study as associated with cytomegalovirus. Presence/absence analyses assumed roughly uniform sequencing depth across donors, an assumption that may not hold. A later analysis reported that several top co-occurrence clusters appeared linked to parvovirus B19, influenza, CMV and Epstein-Barr virus.

The CDR3 spans 12 residues, from the cysteine through the phenylalanine. Only CDR3 DNA remains: 36 bases, in frame from the first base. Via the germline V gene, CDR1 is SGHDN and CDR2 FVKESK. V is clipped by 3 bases and J by 4 bases, and the sequence between their germline boundaries is 7 bases long. This TCR was recovered from a woman between 35 and 50 years old in good health and CMV-seronegative. Recombination connected TRBV14 to TRBJ2-7; the D gene is possibly TRBD1, with 6 bases matching. Sequences were obtained from PBMCs. The sequenced DNA is TGTGCCAGCAGCCAGCAGGGGTACGAGCAGTACTTC. Its protein is CASSQQGYEQYF. Joined to the reference TRBV14 and TRBJ2-7 proteins, this CDR3 gives the full variable domain: EAGVTQFPSHSVIEKGQTVTLRCDPISGHDNLYWYRRVMGKEIKFLLHFVKESKQDESGMPNNRFLAERTGGTYSTLKVQPAELEDSGVYFCASSQQGYEQYFGPGTRLTVT.